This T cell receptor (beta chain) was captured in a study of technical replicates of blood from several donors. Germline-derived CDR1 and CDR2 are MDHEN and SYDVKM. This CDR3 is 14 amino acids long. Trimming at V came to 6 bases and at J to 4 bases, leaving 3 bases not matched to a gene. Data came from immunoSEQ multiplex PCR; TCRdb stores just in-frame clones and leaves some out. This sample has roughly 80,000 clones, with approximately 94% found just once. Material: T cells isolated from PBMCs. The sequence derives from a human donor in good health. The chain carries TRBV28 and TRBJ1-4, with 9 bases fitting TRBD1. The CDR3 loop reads CASRRDRDNEKLFF. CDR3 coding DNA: TGTGCCAGCAGGCGGGACAGGGATAATGAAAAACTGTTTTTT.